This T cell receptor beta chain was identified during a study of T cells in Graves' hyperthyroidism and ophthalmopathy. Exclusion of patients followed from uncontrolled infection, other autoimmune disease, pregnancy or lactation. The CDR3 covers 16 residues. V dropped 2 bases and J dropped 4 bases, with 16 bases sitting between them. The germline V gene has CDR1 SGHDT and CDR2 YYEEEE. What was amplified from RNA transcripts were TCR beta CDR3 regions. The HTBI set primed first-round TCR CDR3 RT-PCR. One entry per CDR3 protein results from TCRdb running MiXCR on the multiplex PCR reads. The repertoire holds a few hundred thousand distinct CDR3 sequences, with around a fifth as singletons. This clonotype was counted once.

The sample consisted of blood. The TCR comes from a woman in her forties or fifties with Graves' hyperthyroidism. J is TRBJ2-1 and V is TRBV5-6, with D possibly TRBD2 on 6 matching bases. The chain's CDR3 is CASSLVNSGPYNEQFF. CDR3 in DNA: TGTGCCAGCAGCTTAGTAAACAGCGGGCCGTACAATGAGCAGTTCTTC.